What follows describes a single TCR beta chain. The sample comes from a study of blood T cell repertoires in COVID-19. At the level of the study: The study drew acute and convalescent COVID-19 samples from the United States, Italy and Spain. Sources were T cells, B-cell-depleted T cells, or PBMCs; the material itself was cDNA or gDNA.

During active infection, Seattle patients enrolled and were then monitored through disease. As originally analysed: From reference gene primer amplification, estimates of nucleated cell counts were derived. Generated by immunoSEQ multiplex PCR, the TCRdb table keeps only in-frame clones and is missing some. The V and J calls and clone size were taken over from that table, and D and trimming were inferred from the DNA. In the table there are hundreds of thousands of clones, around nine tenths of which are singletons. Germline CDR1 reads ENHRY; CDR2 reads SYGVKD. This CDR3 spans 12 amino acids. Deletions cut 8 bases from V and 0 bases from J, with 8 bases between.

The sequence was obtained from a woman aged 25 to 39 with COVID-19, enrolled during active disease. The genes are TRBV10-3 and TRBJ2-7, with D possibly being TRBD1 (5 bases). The sample consisted of peripheral blood. The CDR3 coding sequence is TGTGCCATCTTGGACAACTCCTACGAGCAGTACTTC. Translation: CAILDNSYEQYF.